This T cell receptor (beta chain) was profiled in a study of T-cell reconstitution after alpha-beta-depleted transplantation in children. Study-level results: Expanded clones from the graft, numbering several hundred, reportedly supplied alpha-beta T cells about two months after transplant.

This CDR3 has 15 residues. Germline V lookup: CDR1 SGHDT, CDR2 YYEEEE. The V and J ends lost 5 bases and 6 bases, in that order; junction bases with no gene match: 10. Concerning this clonotype itself: Its antigen is unidentified.

Unique molecular identifiers tagged the TCRbeta library. One entry per CDR3 protein, called by TCRdb with MiXCR from the PCR reads. The sample contains some 130,000 distinct CDR3 sequences, approximately 8.7% of which appear only once. This sequence joins TRBV5-6 and TRBJ2-3, with TRBD2 matching over 9 bases. Here the sequenced sample was PBMCs, mostly from graft donor cells, taken 180 days after TCRalphabeta/CD19-depleted stem cell transplant. This sequence was found in a girl less than two years old who had a stem cell transplant for combined immunodeficiency, so the T cells may come from the graft donor. CDR3 coding DNA: TGTGCCAGCAGACCCACGGGCGGGAGGGTTGATACGCAGTATTTT. Translation: CASRPTGGRVDTQYF.